The 17 T cell receptor beta chains presented below share a single source sample, sequenced in a study of T cell responses to AZD1222 COVID-19 vaccine. The method was immunoSEQ multiplex PCR; TCRdb's version includes in-frame clones alone and lacks a portion of them. The table has about 130,000 clones, 85% seen once. The sample here was peripheral blood, taken 28 days after the second dose of the MenACWY control vaccine. The source of these receptors is an adult who received the MenACWY meningococcal vaccine as a control.

This chain uses TRBV7-9 with TRBJ1-2, with D perhaps matching TRBD1 (5 bases). This CDR3 spans 14 amino acids. Trimming stripped 0 bases from V and 4 bases from J, with 9 bases between. CDR1 and CDR2 (germline): SEHNR, FQNEAQ (reference sequence). In nucleotides, the CDR3 is TGTGCCAGCAGCTTAGCCGCAGGGACCTATGGCTACACCTTC. It is translated as CASSLAAGTYGYTF.

The V gene is TRBV24-1, the J gene TRBJ2-3, with TRBD2 as a possible D gene (7 bases). Germline CDR1 KGHDR, CDR2 SFDVKD. The CDR3 sequence is 18 residues long. V lost 0 bases and J lost 5, with 20 bases in between. The chain's CDR3 is CATSDLHAGAGAKDTQYF. Written as DNA, the CDR3 is TGTGCCACCAGTGATTTGCACGCGGGGGCAGGGGCGAAAGATACGCAGTATTTT.

This clone is a singleton in its sample. The V call is TRBV11-3, the J call TRBJ2-2, with TRBD2 identical over 14 bases. Per germline, CDR1 SGHNT and CDR2 YENEEA. The CDR3 length is 14 residues. J was trimmed by 6 bases and V by 8 bases; bases with no gene match: 2. CDR3 DNA sequence: TGTGCCAGCGAGACTAGCGGGAGGGCCGGGGAGCTGTTTTTT. This translates into CASETSGRAGELFF.

The rearrangement uses TRBV6-1 and TRBJ1-5; 7 nucleotides align to TRBD1. Per germline, CDR1 MNHNS and CDR2 SASEGT. CDR3 size: 16 residues. V shed 4 bases, J shed 8 bases, and the junction held 14 bases outside the gene matches. CDR3 sequence reads: CASSVLDRMTGEPQHF. The DNA of the CDR3 is TGTGCCAGCAGTGTCTTGGACAGGATGACCGGGGAGCCCCAGCATTTT.

The chain joins TRBV5-1 to TRBJ1-1, with D unclear. The germline V gene has CDR1 SGHRS and CDR2 YFSETQ. V was cut by 0 bases and J by 1 base, with 7 bases left in between. The CDR3 contains 14 residues. The CDR3 bases are TGCGCCAGCAGCTTGGCGGAGGGGAACACTGAAGCTTTCTTT. This encodes CASSLAEGNTEAFF.

V usage is TRBV18 and J usage is TRBJ1-2, with 8 nucleotides matching TRBD1. CDR1 and CDR2 from the germline V gene are KGHSH and LQKENI. Trimming removed 5 bases from V and 7 bases from J; junction bases left unmatched: 6. This CDR3 spans 13 amino acids. In DNA form, the CDR3 reads TGTGCCAGCTCATTACAGGGGGAGAGTGGCTACACCTTC. It is translated as CASSLQGESGYTF.

The chain combines TRBV18 with TRBJ2-2, with 8 bases fitting TRBD2. Germline assignment: CDR1 KGHSH and CDR2 LQKENI. V trimming: 1 base; J trimming: 0 bases; junction bases outside the gene matches: 13. CDR3 size: 20 residues. CDR3 amino acids: CASSPRNIAGISANTGELFF. The CDR3, as DNA: TGTGCCAGCTCACCACGGAATATAGCGGGGATTTCCGCGAACACCGGGGAGCTGTTTTTT.

The chain carries TRBV5-6 and TRBJ2-5; a possible D gene is TRBD1 (6 bases). Trimming cost V 8 bases and J 7 bases, with 15 bases left between them. This CDR3 region has 12 residues. The germline CDR1 and CDR2 sequences are SGHDT and YYEEEE. CDR3 amino acids: CASRMGAGTQYF. The CDR3 DNA follows: TGTGCCAGTCGCATGGGGGCAGGGACCCAGTACTTC.

This chain uses TRBV29-1 with TRBJ1-1; a possible D gene is TRBD1 (6 bases). Trimming pared 3 bases from V and 4 bases from J, leaving 15 bases between. CDR1 and CDR2 from the germline V gene are SQVTM and ANQGSEA. The CDR3 consists of 14 residues. CDR3 protein: CSVDRGGQSTEAFF. In DNA form, the CDR3 reads TGCAGCGTTGACCGGGGCGGACAGTCCACTGAAGCTTTCTTT.

This clone was observed once. V gene TRBV6-5 combines with J gene TRBJ1-2; 8 positions agree with TRBD1. The CDR3 spans 13 residues. J gave up 2 bases and V 5 bases, and 1 base lay outside the gene matches. Germline values: CDR1 MNHEY, CDR2 SVGAGI. CDR3 coding DNA: TGTGCCAGCAGTAGGACAGGGAACTATGGCTACACCTTC. Translated, it gives CASSRTGNYGYTF.

V and J are TRBV7-9 and TRBJ1-6; 7 bases agree with TRBD1. Germline lookup yields CDR1 SEHNR and CDR2 FQNEAQ (reference sequence). CDR3 size: 15 residues. V trimming: 5 bases; J trimming: 5 bases; junction bases outside the gene matches: 6. CDR3 bases: TGTGCCAGCAGCCGCGGACAGGTCCATAATTCACCCCTCCACTTT. This encodes CASSRGQVHNSPLHF.

The V and J genes are TRBV27 and TRBJ1-2; perhaps TRBD1 as D (6 bases). Germline CDR1 is MNHEY and CDR2 is SMNVEV (reference sequence). The CDR3 is 15 amino acids. Trimming took 5 bases from V and 4 from J, leaving 17 bases between them. The CDR3 sequence: CASSPRQEAFYGYTF. Here the CDR3 DNA reads TGTGCCAGCAGTCCGCGACAGGAGGCATTCTATGGCTACACCTTC.

The chain is built from TRBV7-2 and TRBJ1-4; D gene ambiguous. Germline-derived CDR1 and CDR2 are SGHTA and FQGNSA. V gave up 3 bases and J gave up 2 bases, with 10 bases separating them. The CDR3 runs to 15 residues. The CDR3 reads CASSLGSRTNEKLFF. The CDR3 bases are TGTGCCAGCAGCTTGGGTTCTCGCACTAATGAAAAACTGTTTTTT.

The chain combines TRBV11-3 with TRBJ2-2; 7 bases line up with TRBD1. Germline trimming cut 6 bases from V and 1 base from J; bases unmatched to any gene: 5. Germline loops: CDR1 SGHNT, CDR2 YENEEA. The CDR3 runs to 15 residues. CDR3 region: CASSPGQENTGELFF. The CDR3 DNA is TGTGCCAGCAGTCCCGGACAGGAGAACACCGGGGAGCTGTTTTTT.

The rearrangement uses TRBV28 and TRBJ1-1, with TRBD1 matching over 9 bases. Germline trimming cut 1 base from V and 4 bases from J; bases unmatched to any gene: 4. CDR3 length: 15 residues. Germline V gene sequence: CDR1 MDHEN, CDR2 SYDVKM. Here the CDR3 DNA reads TGTGCCAGCAGTTTATCGGGACAGGGAGTCACTGAAGCTTTCTTT. Translated, it gives CASSLSGQGVTEAFF.

J is TRBJ1-2 and V is TRBV7-9, with 8 positions matching TRBD1. With V trimmed by 4 bases and J by 6 bases, 10 bases remained unmatched. The CDR3 runs to 15 residues. Germline V gene lookup returns CDR1 SEHNR and CDR2 FQNEAQ (reference sequence). The CDR3 DNA follows: TGTGCCAGCAGCTCCGGACAGGGCAGGTTGAATGGCTACACCTTC. Translating gives CASSSGQGRLNGYTF.

The chain is built from TRBV7-6 and TRBJ1-4, with D uncertain. CDR3 length: 16 amino acids. V lost 5 bases and J lost 3, with 16 bases in between. The V gene's germline CDR1 is SGHVS and CDR2 FNYEAQ. The CDR3 spells CASSLRGRTANEKLFF. The CDR3 nucleotides read TGTGCCAGCAGCCTAAGAGGACGGACGGCTAATGAAAAACTGTTTTTT.